The text below deals with one T cell receptor (beta chain). Its target is not known. Included in the TCR beta cDNA libraries were unique molecular identifiers. The yield from approximately 1 to 10 million T cells was approximately 500,000 cDNA molecules in total. TCRdb itself ran the PCR reads through MiXCR, one entry per CDR3 protein. The data contain about 570,000 distinct CDR3 sequences, 34% of them singletons. This entry is derived from a study of post-analysis software for immune sequencing data. Study results and caveats: When compared against controls, multiple sclerosis patients showed significantly lower normalized Chao1 diversity. By F measure, samples from a shared preparation batch strongly co-clustered. Among several TRBV segments more frequent in patients than controls were TRBV5-6, TRBV5-1 and TRBV20-1.

Germline V gene lookup returns CDR1 ENHRY and CDR2 SYGVKD. The CDR3 length is 14 residues. With V trimmed by 6 bases and J by 5 bases, 8 bases remained unmatched. The chain has TRBV10-3 and TRBJ2-5; TRBD2 agrees at 8 bases. The origin of this receptor is a girl between 2 and 17 years old with multiple sclerosis. The material sequenced was blood. The CDR3 DNA sequence: TGTGCCATCAGAGGCGGGGGGCAAAGGGAGACCCAGTACTTC. Protein: CAIRGGGQRETQYF.